This passage covers 6 T cell receptor beta chains from one sample sequenced in a study of cytomegalovirus exposure and HLA in healthy donors. Primers included in the PCR were 60 Vbeta and 13 Jbeta primers. Clones were sequenced by immunoSEQ multiplex PCR, and TCRdb holds only the in-frame ones, with some missing. The sample records some 97,000 clones, 79% being singletons. Sequenced: PBMCs. All receptors come from a female donor in good health and CMV-seropositive.

This rearrangement joins TRBV15 to TRBJ1-3; 9 nucleotides line up with TRBD1. Germline CDR1 reads LNHNV; CDR2 reads YYDKDF (reference sequence). The CDR3 is 16 amino acids. V gave up 1 base and J gave up 2 bases; unmatched junction bases: 3. The CDR3 spells CATSRVRQGAGNTIYF. The CDR3, as DNA: TGTGCCACCAGCAGAGTTCGACAGGGGGCTGGAAACACCATATATTTT. Combining the CDR3 with reference TRBV15 and TRBJ1-3 gives the whole variable domain DAMVIQNPRYQVTQFGKPVTLSCSQTLNHNVMYWYQQKSSQAPKLLFHYYDKDFNNEADTPDNFQSRRPNTSFCFLDIRSPGLGDTAMYLCATSRVRQGAGNTIYFGEGSWLTVV.

The V and J genes are TRBV21-1 and TRBJ1-1; the DNA was not compared with TRBD1, the D call given in the table. TRBV21-1 is an annotated pseudogene. The CDR3 runs to 15 residues. CDR3: CASSRVTGWNTEAFF. DNA for the CDR3: TGTGCCAGCAGCAGGGTGACAGGGTGGAACACTGAAGCTTTCTTT.

V is TRBV1 and J is TRBJ1-4; TRBD1 reflects the table's D call only, with no check against the DNA. TRBV1 is assigned pseudogene status. There are 20 residues in the CDR3. The CDR3 here is CTSSQDPRDRDPLVREKLFF. The DNA of the CDR3 is TGCACCAGCAGCCAAGATCCGCGGGACAGGGATCCGCTTGTAAGAGAAAAACTGTTTTTT.

The rearrangement uses TRBV5-4 and TRBJ1-1; TRBD1 matches 10 bases. Trimming at V came to 4 bases and at J to 10 bases, leaving 10 bases not matched to a gene. Germline CDR1 reads SGHNT; CDR2 reads YYREEE (reference sequence). The CDR3 length is 14 residues. CDR3 sequence reads: CASSPKGGDRGAFF. CDR3 DNA: TGTGCCAGCAGCCCGAAGGGAGGGGACAGGGGAGCTTTCTTT.

This clone was seen a handful of times. The chain couples TRBV4-3 to TRBJ1-2; 7 bases are a match to TRBD1. The CDR3 is 16 amino acids. Trimming cost V 3 bases and J 4 bases; bases outside gene matches: 11. The germline gives CDR1 LGHNA, CDR2 YSLEER. The CDR3 DNA reads as TGCGCCAGCAGCCATCCCTCCGACAGGGCCAGCTATGGCTACACCTTC. Its translation is CASSHPSDRASYGYTF.

This clone was seen a few times. The chain links TRBV9 to TRBJ1-1; TRBD1 agrees at 8 bases. The CDR3 sequence is 15 residues long. Trimming removed 1 base from V and 5 bases from J; junction bases left unmatched: 7. The germline V gene has CDR1 SGDLS and CDR2 YYNGEE. This chain's CDR3 is CASSVKTGVETEAFF. CDR3 sequence (DNA): TGTGCCAGCAGCGTAAAGACAGGGGTGGAAACTGAAGCTTTCTTT.